This T cell receptor beta chain was obtained from a study of cytomegalovirus exposure and HLA in healthy donors (dated 2017 in TCRdb). For the study in its entirety: In an earlier analysis of 450 to 750 of the donors, 276 Gb of sequence data and 120 million or so unique TCR beta sequences from about 179 million T cells were reported. An earlier analysis of 587 of the donors used high-throughput TCR beta sequencing to judge whether each TCR beta V gene segment behaved as functional or pseudogenic. Of the approximately 400 genotyped donors, approximately 80% fell in the genetic ancestry cluster associated with self-reported Caucasian donors. An early release that covered more than 550 HLA-typed donors contained approximately 300 gigabases of sequencing data and tens of millions of unique TCR sequences. Alongside the repertoire data, information on donor age, sex, ethnicity and CMV serostatus was compiled. In a later genetic analysis, genome-wide SNP genotypes for 398 of the 666 donors were used, and that subset was treated as a discovery cohort. Besides the first cohort of around 670 subjects, a separate validation cohort made up of 120 different subjects was used. The study aimed to test whether cataloging public T cell receptors could reveal signatures of past pathogen exposure. Among roughly 370 genotyped donors of the cohort, an average of 235,054 unique TCR beta nucleotide sequences were sequenced per donor, roughly 18% of them non-productive. Both class I and class II loci were covered by HLA typing, at four-digit resolution. Using immunosequencing, the study profiled T cell repertoires from 500 to 800 subjects and related those repertoires to cytomegalovirus serostatus. In the later analysis, no new phenotypic data were used to find candidate immune exposures; instead, reliance was placed on TCR beta sequences and their occurrence across donors. A later analysis re-analyzed previously published TCR beta repertoires from 650 to 800 donors and added high-resolution HLA genotyping to study TCR occurrence patterns. Four to six DR-DQ haplotypes were handled as single units for association and clustering because linkage in the cohort was strong. The study combined high-throughput TCR immunosequencing, statistical association of individual TCRs with disease status, and machine learning to predict cytomegalovirus infection status. All discovery cohort repertoires had been generated on a single sequencing platform. The number of typed donors differed by locus: about 620-640 for A, B, C, DRB1 and DQB1; roughly 510 for DQA1; approximately 610 for DPA1; and around 470 for DPB1.

To prepare the library, the immunoSEQ multiplex PCR assay was applied. For the multiplex PCR, a mixture combining 60 forward primers for TCR Vbeta segments and 13 reverse primers for TCR Jbeta segments was used. The CDR3 region of rearranged TCR beta genes was amplified from genomic DNA with a multiplex PCR assay. On the Illumina HiSeq System, the amplified TCR beta libraries were sequenced as 87-base-pair reads. In the authors' own workflow: Across the 500 to 750 repertoires, a later analysis counted tens of millions of unique TCR beta chains, 9.5 million to 12 million of which were shared by at least two donors. Raw reads were error-corrected and collapsed into unique sequences with a nearest-neighbor algorithm that merged closely related sequences to remove PCR and sequencing errors. CDR3 sequences were aligned to IMGT reference sequences to assign V, D and J gene segments. For a sequence to be retained, at least a six-nucleotide match to both a V gene segment and a J gene segment was required. Rearrangements were called productive when the CDR3 lacked stop codons and stayed in frame with V and J; all others were non-productive. Following IMGT convention, CDR3 was defined as the stretch from the second conserved V-encoded cysteine to the conserved J-encoded phenylalanine. The earlier analysis of about 610 of the donors excluded sequences that lacked an unambiguous match to a single V gene segment. In an earlier analysis of approximately 500 of the donors, a V segment was called functional when productive rearrangements were above 56.7%, and segregating when the standard deviation between donors exceeded 5%. A statistical classification framework was developed to diagnose cytomegalovirus status using the catalog of TCR beta chain sequences. In a later analysis, V and J genes were assigned by comparing TCR nucleotide sequences against IMGT/GENE-DB human TR gene sequences. In a later analysis, CDR3 sequences and most-parsimonious VDJ recombination scenarios were assigned using the TCRdist pipeline. In a later analysis, every TCR beta chain was defined by the combination of its CDR3 amino acid sequence and its V-gene family, and reads without a unique V-gene family were dropped. As a way to deal with suspected cross-contamination and a sequencing artifact, a later analysis dropped 640 or so nucleotide sequences that were highly shared and had low generation probability. For each public chain, a later analysis derived a clonal expansion index from normalized ranks of inferred template counts within each repertoire. Generation probabilities in a later analysis came from a VDJ recombination model fitted to out-of-frame rearrangements, and those results were checked against IGoR. In a later analysis, hypergeometric tests were used to score TCR-TCR, TCR-HLA and TCR-CMV co-occurrence, with a repertoire-size bias correction applied to TCR pairs. To estimate false discovery rates, a later analysis permuted the HLA or CMV assignments 20 times. In a later analysis, co-occurring TCRs were grouped using DBSCAN, and TCRdist sequence similarity was added for clustering within HLA-allele-positive subsets. Repertoires with fewer than 30,000 or more than 120,000 public chains, plus five repertoires with anomalous nucleotide sharing, were excluded from co-occurrence clustering. TCRdb holds this immuneACCESS table with in-frame rearrangements only. Some clones are missing; in checked studies, unresolved V genes explain under half, and the rest has no known cause. The V and J calls and clone size come from that table; D and trimming were worked out from the DNA. The sample records about 140,000 clones, roughly 75% of which are singletons. Together, the top ten hold over 3% of the sample.

Details on this clone: Its antigen is currently not known. Base qualities are not at hand, and no much larger clone is one base apart.

In total, 630 or so healthy bone marrow donors made up the cohort. Cohort members were all nominally healthy when sampled, although unrecorded immune exposures were likely present. The donor tested CMV seronegative, placing the donor among the 300 to 400 seronegative members of the cohort. A peripheral blood sample was provided by each donor, and peripheral blood mononuclear cells were used for TCR beta sequencing. The Qiagen DNeasy Blood Extraction Kit was used to extract genomic DNA from the blood cell samples. The full study reports these points: The study gave a list of roughly 150 TCR beta chains associated with cytomegalovirus. At a false discovery rate of 0.05, a later analysis linked 16,951 TCR beta sequences to specific HLA alleles. When HLA alleles, especially DR and DQ, strongly co-occurred, TCR associations were difficult to assign to individual alleles. Three of the identified cytomegalovirus-associated TCR beta chains were confirmed in vitro to be specific for cytomegalovirus antigens. An earlier analysis of approximately 590 of the donors showed that most TCR beta V segments appeared in productive rearrangements either about 87% or about 30% of the time, which broadly matched IMGT annotations. In a later analysis, HLA-associated TCR beta chains showed more clonal expansion and lower generation probabilities than non-associated chains that were equally common. Because counts were too low, 15 to 20 rarely observed V segments, including chromosome 9 orphons, were left out of the earlier analysis of 587 of the donors. Linkage disequilibrium might explain the correlated functional status among segregating V segments, but an unknown experimental factor could not be excluded. A further reported finding was that TCR beta sequences accurately predicted the HLA-A and HLA-B alleles for most subjects in the first cohort. In a later analysis, the rate of TCR association differed among HLA loci, with DRB1 alleles having the most associated TCRs and HLA-C alleles having the fewest. Most TCR sequences were seen in very few donors, while some public TCRs were found in many individuals. The classifier was reported to diagnose cytomegalovirus status with high specificity and sensitivity in both the original and validation cohorts. CMV serostatus was the only immune exposure information available for the cohort. According to a later analysis, parvovirus B19, influenza, CMV and Epstein-Barr virus appeared linked to several top co-occurrence clusters. A later genetic analysis reported fewer N-insertions in productive TCRs among donors in an Asian-associated ancestry cluster than the roughly 640-donor mean. The sequencing pipeline was judged likely to have produced a cluster of highly shared sequence variants as a technical artifact. According to a later analysis, most CMV-associated TCR beta chains appeared to be HLA-restricted, and the HLA associations seemed to be driven largely by CMV exposure. According to the authors, the approach could potentially be generalized to other disease states and immunological phenotypes. The presence/absence analyses assumed that sequencing depth was roughly uniform across donors, and that assumption may not be true. In a later genetic analysis, a missense DCLRE1C variant was associated with V-gene and J-gene trimming of TCR beta chains, and the association was replicated in an independent cohort. The cohort was sequenced for TCR beta chains only, and without alpha or paired-chain data the features that could be detected were limited. Because HLA typing was unavailable for some donors at each locus, only the typed subset was used in association tests.

Sequencing used PBMCs. The origin of this receptor is a man aged 35-49 years in good health and CMV-seronegative.

The CDR3 reads CASRRTQGAYEQYF. The sequenced DNA: TGCGCCAGCAGGAGAACCCAGGGGGCCTACGAGCAGTACTTC. Recombination connected TRBV10-2 to TRBJ2-7, and TRBD1 matches 7 of the central bases. After removal of 6 bases from V and 2 bases from J, the junction retains 7 bases not matched to a gene. The CDR3 runs 14 amino acids, cysteine and phenylalanine included. Left in the record is the CDR3 DNA by itself, 42 bases read in frame from the first base. Via the germline V gene, CDR1 is WSHSY and CDR2 SAAADI.